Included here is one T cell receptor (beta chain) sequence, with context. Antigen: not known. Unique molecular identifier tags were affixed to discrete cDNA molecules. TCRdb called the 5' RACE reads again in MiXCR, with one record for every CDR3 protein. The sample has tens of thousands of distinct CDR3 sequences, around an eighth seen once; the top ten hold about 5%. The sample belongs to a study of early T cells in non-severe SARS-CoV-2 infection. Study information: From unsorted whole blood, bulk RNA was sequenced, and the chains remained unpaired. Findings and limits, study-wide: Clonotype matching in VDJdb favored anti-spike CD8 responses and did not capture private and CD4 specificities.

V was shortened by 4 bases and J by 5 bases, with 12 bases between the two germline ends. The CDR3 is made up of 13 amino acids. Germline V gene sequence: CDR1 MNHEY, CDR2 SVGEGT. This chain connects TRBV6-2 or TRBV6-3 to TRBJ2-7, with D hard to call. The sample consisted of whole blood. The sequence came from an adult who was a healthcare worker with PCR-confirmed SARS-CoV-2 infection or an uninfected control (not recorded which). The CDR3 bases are TGTGCCAGCAGTTTGGTTGGTTACCACGAGCAGTACTTC. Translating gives CASSLVGYHEQYF.